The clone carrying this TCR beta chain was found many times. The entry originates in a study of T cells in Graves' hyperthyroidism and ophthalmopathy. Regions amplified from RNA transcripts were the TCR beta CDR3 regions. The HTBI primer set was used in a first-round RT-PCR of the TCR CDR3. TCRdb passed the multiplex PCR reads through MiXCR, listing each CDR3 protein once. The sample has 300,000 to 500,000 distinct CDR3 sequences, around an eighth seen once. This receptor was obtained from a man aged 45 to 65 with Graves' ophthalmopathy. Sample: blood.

CDR3 region: CASSPHQPGLAGRVDEQFF. CDR3 in DNA: TGTGCCAGCAGCCCTCACCAACCGGGACTAGCGGGAAGAGTGGATGAGCAGTTCTTC. The chain is built from TRBV11-3 and TRBJ2-1; 13 nucleotides agree with TRBD2. Losses at the gene ends were 5 bases for V and 8 bases for J; bases not matched to a gene: 18. Germline V gives CDR1 SGHNT, CDR2 YENEEA. The CDR3 runs 19 residues. Full variable domain (outside the CDR3, taken from reference TRBV11-3 and TRBJ2-1): EAGVVQSPRYKIIEKKQPVAFWCNPISGHNTLYWYLQNLGQGPELLIRYENEEAVDDSQLPKDRFSAERLKGVDSTLKIQPAELGDSAVYLCASSPHQPGLAGRVDEQFFGPGTRLTVL.